Below, one TCR beta chain is given with its context. Its antigen remains unidentified. This entry is derived from a study of cytomegalovirus exposure and HLA in healthy donors. With 60 Vbeta and 13 Jbeta primers, the PCR was carried out. Sequencing used immunoSEQ multiplex PCR; TCRdb keeps in-frame clones, though not all of them. Across roughly 51,000 clones, the top ten clones capture roughly 11% of the sample. General observations from the study: The authors enumerated 150 to 200 TCR beta chains as linked to cytomegalovirus.

Trimming pared 3 bases from V and 0 bases from J, leaving 8 bases between. CDR3 size: 14 residues. Germline CDR1 and CDR2: MNHEY and SVGAGI. J is TRBJ1-1 and V is TRBV6-5; D is unresolved. The sequence was collected from a woman aged 50 to 65 in good health and CMV-seropositive. The source material was PBMCs. The CDR3 sequence is CASSYRGMNTEAFF. DNA of the CDR3: TGTGCCAGCAGTTATCGAGGAATGAACACTGAAGCTTTCTTT.